This TCR beta chain was identified in a study of blood T cells in healthy people across ages. Points from the study as a whole: It was found that TCR beta diversity correlated strongly with the percentage of naive T cells.

Worth noting for this clonotype: The antigen is not known.

Then a second PCR, running roughly 7 to 11 cycles, was carried out with a sample-barcoded 5' primer and a J-beta primer mix. Every sample produced at least 3 million CDR3-containing paired-end reads. A single record per CDR3 protein comes from TCRdb applying MiXCR to the 5' RACE reads. The sample holds about 1.8 million distinct CDR3 sequences, around half seen once. The study isolated at least 7 million PBMCs from each sample. Sequenced sample: blood. The origin of this receptor is a woman in her thirties or forties in good health.

The CDR3 protein is CASSLVIASLFEAFF. The CDR3 DNA is TGTGCCAGCAGCTTAGTAATCGCGTCATTATTTGAAGCTTTCTTT. The V call is TRBV7-9, the J call TRBJ1-1; no reliable D call. Germline lookup yields CDR1 SEHNR and CDR2 FQNEAQ (reference sequence). Trimming left V 1 base short and J 7 bases short, with 16 bases between. The CDR3 extends over 15 amino acids.